This record looks at one T cell receptor (beta chain) sequence and its context. The data are from a study of T cell changes during pregnancy in multiple sclerosis. Germline V CDR1 and CDR2: MNHNY, SVGAGI (reference sequence). The CDR3 extends over 15 amino acids. V shed 7 bases, J shed 4 bases, and the junction held 9 bases outside the gene matches. Sequencing was performed with immunoSEQ multiplex PCR; in TCRdb, only in-frame clones are kept and a portion is missing. The sample lists about 36,000 clones, 91% occurring once. The chain couples TRBV6-6 to TRBJ2-1; 8 nucleotides align to TRBD2. This receptor was obtained from a female donor in good health, enrolled as a control in a pregnancy study. Source: CD4+ T cells from peripheral blood mononuclear cells, taken in the second trimester of pregnancy. The CDR3 is CASNPEAGVYNEQFF. The CDR3 bases are TGTGCCAGCAATCCTGAAGCGGGAGTTTACAATGAGCAGTTCTTC.